These 14 T cell receptor beta chains were sequenced from one sample in a study of CD8+ T cells in alopecia areata. Investigators isolated RNA and reverse transcribed it into cDNA to act as the sequencing template. TCRdb's copy holds only in-frame clones and misses some; the assay was immunoSEQ multiplex PCR. The sample records fewer than 40,000 clones, around 60% being singletons. Sequenced: NKG2D-high CD8+ T cells sorted from blood. The receptors originated from a human donor with alopecia areata.

The chain combines TRBV9 with TRBJ2-2; weak D call: TRBD2 (5 bases). V dropped 0 bases and J dropped 5 bases, with 8 bases sitting between them. The germline CDR1 and CDR2 sequences are SGDLS and YYNGEE. The CDR3 is 14 residues long. CDR3 sequence: CASSVEGGTGELFF. CDR3 sequence (DNA): TGTGCCAGCAGCGTAGAAGGAGGAACCGGGGAGCTGTTTTTT. The full variable domain, its missing parts supplied by reference TRBV9 and TRBJ2-2, is DSGVTQTPKHLITATGQRVTLRCSPRSGDLSVYWYQQSLDQGLQFLIQYYNGEERAKGNILERFSAQQFPDLHSELNLSSLELGDSALYFCASSVEGGTGELFFGEGSRLTVL.

The chain is built from TRBV4-3 and TRBJ1-2; D remains unclear. The V gene lost 2 bases and the J gene lost 2 bases, with 15 bases spanning the gap. The CDR3 has 16 residues. Germline values: CDR1 LGHNA, CDR2 YSLEER. DNA for the CDR3: TGCGCCAGCAGCCAAACCCGACCTACGATGAACTATGGCTACACCTTC. Protein sequence: CASSQTRPTMNYGYTF.

This clone turned up a few times. The rearrangement links TRBV13 to TRBJ2-1; D unclear. Trimming removed 8 bases at V and 0 bases at J, with 8 bases between. Germline CDR1 is PRHDT and CDR2 is FYEKMQ (reference sequence). The CDR3 has 13 amino acids. The CDR3 coding sequence is TGTGCCAGCGGGCTTAGCTCCTACAATGAGCAGTTCTTC. It translates to CASGLSSYNEQFF.

This sequence joins TRBV28 and TRBJ2-7; D is ambiguous. V gave up 9 bases and J gave up 7 bases, with 16 bases separating them. CDR3 length equals 12 residues. Germline V CDR1 and CDR2: MDHEN, SYDVKM. CDR3: CASSLNPAEQYF. DNA of the CDR3: TGTGCCAGTAGTCTCAACCCAGCGGAGCAGTACTTC.

The chain employs TRBV19 and TRBJ2-7; no firm D call. Germline CDR1 LNHDA, CDR2 SQIVND (reference sequence). V was cut by 6 bases and J by 4 bases, with 13 bases left in between. This CDR3 has 13 amino acids. This CDR3 reads CASSPTLAYEQYF. The CDR3 DNA is TGTGCCAGTAGCCCCACGTTGGCGTACGAGCAGTACTTC.

J is TRBJ2-3 and V is TRBV29-1; TRBD2 is a possible D gene (5 bases). The V end was cut by 2 bases, the J end by 0 bases, with 21 bases between. Germline assignment: CDR1 SQVTM and CDR2 ANQGSEA. This CDR3 is 18 amino acids long. The CDR3 coding sequence is TGCAGCGTTGAATGGTGGAGGACGAGCGCGTCTAGCACAGATACGCAGTATTTT. This gives the protein CSVEWWRTSASSTDTQYF.

The rearrangement uses TRBV27 and TRBJ2-3, with D unclear. Germline CDR1 is MNHEY and CDR2 is SMNVEV (reference sequence). The CDR3 is 11 amino acids. Trimming pared 5 bases from V and 8 bases from J, leaving 8 bases between. CDR3 protein: CASSTPGTQYF. In DNA form, the CDR3 reads TGTGCCAGCAGTACCCCGGGTACGCAGTATTTT.

The chain uses TRBV29-1 and TRBJ2-1; weak D call: TRBD1 (6 bases). There are 14 residues in the CDR3. Trimming removed 2 bases at V and 4 bases at J, with 12 bases between. CDR1 is SQVTM and CDR2 is ANQGSEA in the germline V gene. The DNA of the CDR3 is TGCAGCGTTGAAAGGGGGACCCCGTACAATGAGCAGTTCTTC. Translated, it gives CSVERGTPYNEQFF.

This chain uses TRBV7-6 with TRBJ2-5, with D possibly TRBD2 on 6 matching bases. The J call could be wrong; TRBJ2-7 is a better fit for the DNA end. The CDR3 totals 13 residues. Germline values: CDR1 SGHVS, CDR2 FNYEAQ. The CDR3 protein is CASSFGGSYEQYF. In DNA form, the CDR3 reads TGTGCCAGCAGCTTCGGGGGATCCTACGAGCAGTACTTC.

J is TRBJ2-7 and V is TRBV7-9; 10 positions agree with TRBD1. CDR3 size: 15 residues. J was trimmed by 0 bases and V by 5 bases; bases with no gene match: 4. Germline CDR1 and CDR2: SEHNR and FQNEAQ (reference sequence). The CDR3 reads CASSDRTGGSYEQYF. CDR3 in DNA: TGTGCCAGCAGCGACCGGACAGGGGGCTCCTACGAGCAGTACTTC.

The chain joins TRBV5-6 to TRBJ1-1, with D possibly TRBD1 on 5 matching bases. Germline V gene lookup returns CDR1 SGHDT and CDR2 YYEEEE. This CDR3 comprises 15 residues. V lost 4 bases to trimming and J lost 1 base, with 14 bases between them. The CDR3 loop reads CASSPPLGGNTEAFF. For the CDR3, the DNA is TGTGCCAGCAGCCCCCCTCTGGGGGGGAACACTGAAGCTTTCTTT.

The chain links TRBV7-2 to TRBJ2-4; possible D gene TRBD1, 5 bases. The CDR3 has 15 amino acids. The germline gives CDR1 SGHTA, CDR2 FQGNSA. V lost 2 bases, J lost 7 bases, and 15 bases lay in between. CDR3 region: CASSLIQGVKNIQYF. The CDR3 DNA is TGTGCCAGCAGCTTAATCCAGGGTGTAAAGAACATTCAGTACTTC.

This clone was counted between two and nine times. The rearrangement uses TRBV7-9 and TRBJ2-3; D may be TRBD2 (5 bases). Per the germline V gene, CDR1 is SEHNR and CDR2 is FQNEAQ (reference sequence). Trimming shortened V by 5 bases and J by 6 bases, and 18 bases separated the two germline ends. CDR3 length: 15 amino acids. The CDR3 coding sequence is TGTGCCAGCAGCCAATTCGGCGGGCGCCCGGATACGCAGTATTTT. As protein: CASSQFGGRPDTQYF.

This sequence joins TRBV7-9 and TRBJ2-7, with 7 nucleotides matching TRBD1. Germline values: CDR1 SEHNR, CDR2 FQNEAQ (reference sequence). This CDR3 has 15 residues. After removal of 0 bases from V and 2 bases from J, the junction contained 4 bases not matched to a gene. The DNA of the CDR3 is TGTGCCAGCAGCTTAGCTGGGACAGAAGCCTACGAGCAGTACTTC. Protein: CASSLAGTEAYEQYF.